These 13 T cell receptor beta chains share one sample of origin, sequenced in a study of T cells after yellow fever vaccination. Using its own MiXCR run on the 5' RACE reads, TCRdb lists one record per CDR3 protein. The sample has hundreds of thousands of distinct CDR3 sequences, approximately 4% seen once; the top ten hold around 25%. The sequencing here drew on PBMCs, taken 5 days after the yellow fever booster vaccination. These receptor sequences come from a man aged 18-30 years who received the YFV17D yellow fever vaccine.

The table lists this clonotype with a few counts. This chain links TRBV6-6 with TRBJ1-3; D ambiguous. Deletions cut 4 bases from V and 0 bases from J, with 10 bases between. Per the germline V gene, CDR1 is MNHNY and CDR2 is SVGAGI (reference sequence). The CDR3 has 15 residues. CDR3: CASSWAVTSGNTIYF. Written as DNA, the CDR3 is TGTGCCAGCAGTTGGGCCGTTACCTCTGGAAACACCATATATTTT.

CDR3 amino acids: CASARGAQETQYF. The CDR3 coding sequence is TGTGCCAGCGCGAGGGGGGCCCAAGAGACCCAGTACTTC. The chain recombines TRBV7-2 with TRBJ2-5; either TRBD1 or TRBD2 may fit D (6 bases each). The CDR3 has 13 residues. Germline V gene sequence: CDR1 SGHTA, CDR2 FQGNSA. Trimming stripped 8 bases from V and 1 base from J, with 11 bases between.

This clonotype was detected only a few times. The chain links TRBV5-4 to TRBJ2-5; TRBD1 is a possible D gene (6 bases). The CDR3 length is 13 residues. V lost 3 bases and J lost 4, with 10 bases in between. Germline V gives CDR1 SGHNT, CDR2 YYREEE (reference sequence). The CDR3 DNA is TGTGCCAGCAGCTCCAGGGGTTCAGAGACCCAGTACTTC. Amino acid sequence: CASSSRGSETQYF.

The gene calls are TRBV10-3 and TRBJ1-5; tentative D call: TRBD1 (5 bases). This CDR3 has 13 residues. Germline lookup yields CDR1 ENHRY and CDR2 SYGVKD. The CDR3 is CAPGGPINQPQHF. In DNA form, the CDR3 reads TGTGCACCCGGGGGACCGATCAATCAGCCCCAGCATTTT.

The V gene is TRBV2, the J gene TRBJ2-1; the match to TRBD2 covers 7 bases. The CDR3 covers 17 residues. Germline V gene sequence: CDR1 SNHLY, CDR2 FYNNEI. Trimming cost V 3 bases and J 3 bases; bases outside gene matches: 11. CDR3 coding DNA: TGTGCCAGCAGTGACATGTCTAGCGGAGGGCGCTACAATGAGCAGTTCTTC. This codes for CASSDMSSGGRYNEQFF.

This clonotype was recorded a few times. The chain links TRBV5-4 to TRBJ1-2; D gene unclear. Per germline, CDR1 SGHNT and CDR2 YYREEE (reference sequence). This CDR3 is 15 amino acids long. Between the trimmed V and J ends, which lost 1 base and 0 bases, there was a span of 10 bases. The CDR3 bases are TGTGCCAGCAGCTTGTGGGCGGGAACTAACTATGGCTACACCTTC. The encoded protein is CASSLWAGTNYGYTF. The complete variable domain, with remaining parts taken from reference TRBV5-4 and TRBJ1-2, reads ETGVTQSPTHLIKTRGQQVTLRCSSQSGHNTVSWYQQALGQGPQFIFQYYREEENGRGNFPPRFSGLQFPNYSSELNVNALELDDSALYLCASSLWAGTNYGYTFGSGTRLTVV.

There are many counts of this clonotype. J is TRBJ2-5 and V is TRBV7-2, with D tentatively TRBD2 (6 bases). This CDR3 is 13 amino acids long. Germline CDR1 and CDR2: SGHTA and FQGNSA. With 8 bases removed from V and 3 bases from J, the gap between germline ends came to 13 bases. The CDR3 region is CASEAGRKETQYF. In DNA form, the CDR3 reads TGTGCCAGCGAGGCGGGGAGAAAAGAGACCCAGTACTTC.

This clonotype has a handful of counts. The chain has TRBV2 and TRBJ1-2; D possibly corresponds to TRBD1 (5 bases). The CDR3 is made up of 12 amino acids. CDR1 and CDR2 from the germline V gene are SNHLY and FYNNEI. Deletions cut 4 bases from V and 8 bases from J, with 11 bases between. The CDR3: CASSGGKFGYTF. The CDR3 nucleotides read TGTGCCAGCAGTGGGGGGAAGTTCGGCTACACCTTC.

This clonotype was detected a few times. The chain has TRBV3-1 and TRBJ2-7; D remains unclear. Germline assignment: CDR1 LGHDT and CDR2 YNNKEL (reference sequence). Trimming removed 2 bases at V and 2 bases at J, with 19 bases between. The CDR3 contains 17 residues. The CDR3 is CASSQFFGEQSPYEQYF. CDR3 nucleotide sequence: TGTGCCAGCAGCCAATTTTTTGGGGAACAGAGTCCCTACGAGCAGTACTTC.

Here the CDR3 reads CASSFILDQETQYF. DNA for the CDR3: TGTGCCAGCAGCTTCATACTAGATCAAGAGACCCAGTACTTC. The chain couples TRBV7-9 to TRBJ2-5, with D maybe TRBD2 (5 bases). V lost 3 bases and J 2 bases, leaving 10 bases between the germline ends. Looked up from germline, CDR1 is SEHNR and CDR2 is FQNEAQ (reference sequence). This CDR3 is built from 14 residues.

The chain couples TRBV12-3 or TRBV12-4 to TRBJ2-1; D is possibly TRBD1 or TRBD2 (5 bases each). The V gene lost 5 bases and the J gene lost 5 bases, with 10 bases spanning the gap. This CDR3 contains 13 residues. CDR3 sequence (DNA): TGTGCCAGCAGTCCCCGGGGCCACAATGAGCAGTTCTTC. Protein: CASSPRGHNEQFF.

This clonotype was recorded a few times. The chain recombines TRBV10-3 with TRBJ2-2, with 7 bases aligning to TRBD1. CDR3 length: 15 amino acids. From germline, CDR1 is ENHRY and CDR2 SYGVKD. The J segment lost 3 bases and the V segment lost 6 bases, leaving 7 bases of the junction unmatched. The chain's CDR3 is CAIRDSTGYTGELFF. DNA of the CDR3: TGTGCCATCAGGGATTCGACAGGGTACACCGGGGAGCTGTTTTTT.

As DNA, the CDR3 is TGCGCCAGCAGCTTGGGCCAGGGCTTGGCCTACGAGCAGTACTTC. It yields the protein CASSLGQGLAYEQYF. The chain is built from TRBV5-1 and TRBJ2-7; perhaps TRBD1 as D (5 bases). CDR1 and CDR2 from the germline V gene are SGHRS and YFSETQ. The CDR3 is 15 amino acids. Trimming removed 0 bases from V and 2 bases from J, with 12 bases in between.